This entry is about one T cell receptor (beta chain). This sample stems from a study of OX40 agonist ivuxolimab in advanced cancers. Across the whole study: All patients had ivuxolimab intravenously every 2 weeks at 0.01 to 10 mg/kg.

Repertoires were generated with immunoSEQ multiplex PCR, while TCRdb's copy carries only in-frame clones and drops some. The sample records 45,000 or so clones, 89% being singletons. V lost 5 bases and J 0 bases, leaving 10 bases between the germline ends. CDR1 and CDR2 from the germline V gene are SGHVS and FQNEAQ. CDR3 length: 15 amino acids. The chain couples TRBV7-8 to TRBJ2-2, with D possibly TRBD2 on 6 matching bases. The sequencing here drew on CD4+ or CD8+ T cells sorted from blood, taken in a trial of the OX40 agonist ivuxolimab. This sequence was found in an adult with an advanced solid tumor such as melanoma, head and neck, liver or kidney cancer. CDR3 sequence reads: CASSMGLTNTGELFF. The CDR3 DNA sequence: TGTGCCAGCAGCATGGGACTGACGAACACCGGGGAGCTGTTTTTT.